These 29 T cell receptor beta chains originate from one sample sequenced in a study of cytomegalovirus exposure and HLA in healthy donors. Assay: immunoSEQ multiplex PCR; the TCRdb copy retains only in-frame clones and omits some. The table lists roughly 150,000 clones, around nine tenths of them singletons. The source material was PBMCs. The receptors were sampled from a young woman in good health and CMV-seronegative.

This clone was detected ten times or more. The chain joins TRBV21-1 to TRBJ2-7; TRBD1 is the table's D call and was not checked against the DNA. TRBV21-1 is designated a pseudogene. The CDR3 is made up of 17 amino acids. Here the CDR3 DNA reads TGTGCCAGCAGCAACTCCCGTAAACAGGGACCCCGCTACGAGCAGTACTTC. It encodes CASSNSRKQGPRYEQYF.

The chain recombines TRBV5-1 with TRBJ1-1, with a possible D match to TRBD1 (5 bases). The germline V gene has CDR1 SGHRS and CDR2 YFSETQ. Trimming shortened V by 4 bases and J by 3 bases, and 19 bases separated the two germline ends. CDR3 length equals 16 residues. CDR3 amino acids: CASSTRTSPGDTEAFF. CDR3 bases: TGCGCCAGCAGCACCCGGACATCTCCCGGCGACACTGAAGCTTTCTTT.

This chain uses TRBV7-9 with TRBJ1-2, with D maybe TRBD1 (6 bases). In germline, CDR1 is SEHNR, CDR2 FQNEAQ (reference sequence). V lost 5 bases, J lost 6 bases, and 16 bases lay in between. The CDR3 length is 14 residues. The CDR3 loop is CASSTQQGSNGYTF. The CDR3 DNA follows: TGTGCCAGCAGCACCCAACAGGGAAGTAATGGCTACACCTTC.

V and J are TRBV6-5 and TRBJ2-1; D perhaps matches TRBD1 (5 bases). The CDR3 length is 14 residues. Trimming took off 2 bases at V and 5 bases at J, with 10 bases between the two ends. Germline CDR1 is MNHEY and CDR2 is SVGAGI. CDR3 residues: CASSYADNNNEQFF. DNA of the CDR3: TGTGCCAGCAGTTACGCGGACAACAACAATGAGCAGTTCTTC.

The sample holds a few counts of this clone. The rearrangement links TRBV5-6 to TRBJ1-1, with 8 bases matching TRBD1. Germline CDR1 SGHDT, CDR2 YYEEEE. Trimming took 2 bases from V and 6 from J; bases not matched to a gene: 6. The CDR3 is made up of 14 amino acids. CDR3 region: CASSFRGRFPEAFF. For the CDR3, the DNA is TGTGCCAGCAGCTTCAGGGGGCGTTTTCCTGAAGCTTTCTTT.

The CDR3 bases are TGTGCCAGCAGTCCCCGATCACTGGATGAAAAACTGTTTTTT. This codes for CASSPRSLDEKLFF. V gene TRBV27 combines with J gene TRBJ1-4; D remains unclear. CDR3 size: 14 residues. Germline CDR1 is MNHEY and CDR2 is SMNVEV (reference sequence). Trimming shortened V by 5 bases and J by 6 bases, and 13 bases separated the two germline ends. The full variable domain, in which reference TRBV27 and TRBJ1-4 provide the parts outside the CDR3, is EAQVTQNPRYLITVTGKKLTVTCSQNMNHEYMSWYRQDPGLGLRQIYYSMNVEVTDKGDVPEGYKVSRKEKRNFPLILESPSPNQTSLYFCASSPRSLDEKLFFGSGTQLSVL.

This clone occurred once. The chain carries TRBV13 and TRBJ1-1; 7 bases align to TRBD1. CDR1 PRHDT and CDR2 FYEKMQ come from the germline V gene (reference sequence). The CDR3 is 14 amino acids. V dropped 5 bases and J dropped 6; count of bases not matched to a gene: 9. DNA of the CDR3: TGTGCCAGCAGCCTCACAGGGGATGGACCTGAAGCTTTCTTT. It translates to CASSLTGDGPEAFF.

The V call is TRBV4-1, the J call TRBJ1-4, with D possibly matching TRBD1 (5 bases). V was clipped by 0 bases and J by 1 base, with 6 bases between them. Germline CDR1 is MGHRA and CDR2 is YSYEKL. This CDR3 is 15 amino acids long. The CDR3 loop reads CASSQEGGTNEKLFF. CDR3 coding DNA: TGCGCCAGCAGCCAAGAGGGGGGAACTAATGAAAAACTGTTTTTT.

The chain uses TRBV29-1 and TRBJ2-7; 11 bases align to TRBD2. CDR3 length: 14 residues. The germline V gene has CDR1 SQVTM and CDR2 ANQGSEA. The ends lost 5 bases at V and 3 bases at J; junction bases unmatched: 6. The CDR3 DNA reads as TGCAGCGTTCCCGGCGGGACTAGCGGCTACGAGCAGTACTTC. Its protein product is CSVPGGTSGYEQYF.

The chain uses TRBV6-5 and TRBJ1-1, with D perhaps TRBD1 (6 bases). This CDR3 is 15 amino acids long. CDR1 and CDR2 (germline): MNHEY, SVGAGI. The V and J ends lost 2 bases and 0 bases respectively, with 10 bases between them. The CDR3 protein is CASSYHTGMNTEAFF. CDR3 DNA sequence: TGTGCCAGCAGTTACCATACAGGGATGAACACTGAAGCTTTCTTT.

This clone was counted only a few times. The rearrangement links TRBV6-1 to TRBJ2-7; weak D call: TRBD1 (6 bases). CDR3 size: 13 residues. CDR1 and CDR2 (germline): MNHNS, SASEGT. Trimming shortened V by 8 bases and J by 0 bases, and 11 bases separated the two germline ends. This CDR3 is CASALGASYEQYF. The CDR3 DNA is TGTGCCAGCGCCCTGGGGGCCTCCTACGAGCAGTACTTC.

Here the CDR3 DNA reads TGTGCCACCGTAGCGGGGGGCATTTCCTACGAGCAGTACTTC. This gives the protein CATVAGGISYEQYF. This chain links TRBV6-5 with TRBJ2-7; 10 bases match TRBD2. Germline loops: CDR1 MNHEY, CDR2 SVGAGI. CDR3 length: 14 residues. V gave up 10 bases and J gave up 1 base; unmatched junction bases: 7.

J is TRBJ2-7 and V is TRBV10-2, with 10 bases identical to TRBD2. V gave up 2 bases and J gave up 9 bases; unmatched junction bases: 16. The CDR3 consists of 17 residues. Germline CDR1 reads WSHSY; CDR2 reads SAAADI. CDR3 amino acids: CASSEPPLAGLLFGQYF. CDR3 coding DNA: TGCGCCAGCAGTGAGCCACCACTAGCGGGGCTCTTATTTGGGCAGTACTTC.

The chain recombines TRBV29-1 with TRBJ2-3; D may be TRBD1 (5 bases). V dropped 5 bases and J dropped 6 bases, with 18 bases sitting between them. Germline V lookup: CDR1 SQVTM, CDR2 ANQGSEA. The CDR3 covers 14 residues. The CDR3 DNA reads TGCAGCGTTCCCAAGCCGGACACAAGGGATACGCAGTATTTT. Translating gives CSVPKPDTRDTQYF.

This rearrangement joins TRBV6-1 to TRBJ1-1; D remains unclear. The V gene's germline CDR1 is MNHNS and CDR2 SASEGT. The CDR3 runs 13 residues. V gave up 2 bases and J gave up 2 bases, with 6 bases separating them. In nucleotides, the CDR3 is TGTGCCAGCAGTGAACTAGGAAACACTGAAGCTTTCTTT. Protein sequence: CASSELGNTEAFF.

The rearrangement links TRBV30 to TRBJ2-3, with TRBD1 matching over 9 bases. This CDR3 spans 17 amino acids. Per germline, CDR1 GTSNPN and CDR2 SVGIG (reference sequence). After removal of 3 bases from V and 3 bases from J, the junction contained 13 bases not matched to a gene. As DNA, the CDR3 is TGTGCCTGGAGCTCCCTCAACACAGGGGGCTGGACAGATACGCAGTATTTT. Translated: CAWSSLNTGGWTDTQYF.

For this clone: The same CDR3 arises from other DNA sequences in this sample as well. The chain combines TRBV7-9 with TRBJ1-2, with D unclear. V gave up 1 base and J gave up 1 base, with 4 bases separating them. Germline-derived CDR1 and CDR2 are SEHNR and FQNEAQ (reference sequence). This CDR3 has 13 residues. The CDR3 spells CASSLESNYGYTF. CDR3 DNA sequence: TGTGCCAGCAGCTTAGAGAGTAACTATGGCTACACCTTC.

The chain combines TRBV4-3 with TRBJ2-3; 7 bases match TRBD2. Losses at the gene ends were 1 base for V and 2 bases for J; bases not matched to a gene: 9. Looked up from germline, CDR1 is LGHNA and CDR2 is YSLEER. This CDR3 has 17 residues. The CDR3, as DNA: TGCGCCAGCAGCCAAGCCCCAACTAGCGCCGCCACAGATACGCAGTATTTT. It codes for CASSQAPTSAATDTQYF.

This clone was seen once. This CDR3 is CASSLGNRGDQPQHF. In DNA, the CDR3 is TGCGCCAGCAGCTTGGGTAACAGGGGCGATCAGCCCCAGCATTTT. This chain links TRBV5-1 with TRBJ1-5; 7 nucleotides agree with TRBD1. The V segment lost 0 bases and the J segment 5 bases; nucleotides outside the gene matches: 5. The CDR3 contains 15 residues. From germline, CDR1 is SGHRS and CDR2 YFSETQ.

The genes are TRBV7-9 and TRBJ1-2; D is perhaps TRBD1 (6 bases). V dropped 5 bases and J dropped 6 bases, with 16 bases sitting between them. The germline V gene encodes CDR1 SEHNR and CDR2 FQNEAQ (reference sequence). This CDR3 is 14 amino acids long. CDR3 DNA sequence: TGTGCCAGCAGCCCCAGGGGAGGGTCGGATGGCTACACCTTC. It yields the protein CASSPRGGSDGYTF.

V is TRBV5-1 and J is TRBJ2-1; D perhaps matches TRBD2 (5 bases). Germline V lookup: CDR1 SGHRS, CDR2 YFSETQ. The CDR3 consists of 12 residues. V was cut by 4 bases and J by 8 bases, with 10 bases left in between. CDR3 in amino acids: CASSAGVDEQFF. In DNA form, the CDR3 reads TGCGCCAGCAGCGCCGGGGTGGATGAGCAGTTCTTC.

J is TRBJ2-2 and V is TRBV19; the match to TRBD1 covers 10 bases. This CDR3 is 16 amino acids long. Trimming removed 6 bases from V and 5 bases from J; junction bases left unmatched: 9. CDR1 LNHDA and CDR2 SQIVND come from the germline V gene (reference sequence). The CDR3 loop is CASSPDRGRWTGELFF. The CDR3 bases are TGTGCCAGTAGCCCAGACAGGGGGCGGTGGACCGGGGAGCTGTTTTTT.

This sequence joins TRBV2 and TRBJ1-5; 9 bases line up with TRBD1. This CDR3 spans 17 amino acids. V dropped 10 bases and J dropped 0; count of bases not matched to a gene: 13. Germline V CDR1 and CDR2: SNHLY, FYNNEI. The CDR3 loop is CATSQGAGGGSNQPQHF. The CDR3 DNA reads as TGTGCCACGTCACAGGGGGCAGGGGGGGGTAGCAATCAGCCCCAGCATTTT.

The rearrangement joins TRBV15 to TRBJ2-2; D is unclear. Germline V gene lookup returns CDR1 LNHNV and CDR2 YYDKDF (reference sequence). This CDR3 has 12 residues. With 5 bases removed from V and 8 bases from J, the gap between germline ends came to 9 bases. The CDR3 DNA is TGTGCCACCAGCCCCCGCCGGGGGGAGCTGTTTTTT. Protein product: CATSPRRGELFF.

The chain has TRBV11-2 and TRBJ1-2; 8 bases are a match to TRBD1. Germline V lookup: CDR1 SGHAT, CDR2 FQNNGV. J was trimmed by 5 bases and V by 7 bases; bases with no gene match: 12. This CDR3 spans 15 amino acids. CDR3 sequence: CASTPPGTGGYGYTF. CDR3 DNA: TGTGCCAGCACCCCGCCTGGGACAGGAGGGTATGGCTACACCTTC.

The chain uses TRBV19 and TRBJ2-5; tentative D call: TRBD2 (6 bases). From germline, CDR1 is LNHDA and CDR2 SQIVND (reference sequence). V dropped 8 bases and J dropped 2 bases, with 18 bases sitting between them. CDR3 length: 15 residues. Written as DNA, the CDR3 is TGTGCCAGTGCCCAGGGAGGAGGGCATCAAGAGACCCAGTACTTC. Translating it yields CASAQGGGHQETQYF.

The CDR3 sequence is CASSTSGTYEQYF. The CDR3 DNA follows: TGTGCCAGCAGTACTAGCGGTACCTACGAGCAGTACTTC. V usage is TRBV6-5 and J usage is TRBJ2-7, with 8 bases aligning to TRBD2. With V trimmed by 5 bases and J by 2 bases, 2 bases remained unmatched. Germline V gene sequence: CDR1 MNHEY, CDR2 SVGAGI. This CDR3 contains 13 residues.

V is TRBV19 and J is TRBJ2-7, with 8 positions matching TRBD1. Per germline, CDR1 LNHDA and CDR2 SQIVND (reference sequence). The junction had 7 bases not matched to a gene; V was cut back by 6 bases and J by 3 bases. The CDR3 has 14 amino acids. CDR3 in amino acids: CASSSGQGYYEQYF. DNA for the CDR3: TGTGCCAGTAGCTCAGGACAGGGATACTACGAGCAGTACTTC.

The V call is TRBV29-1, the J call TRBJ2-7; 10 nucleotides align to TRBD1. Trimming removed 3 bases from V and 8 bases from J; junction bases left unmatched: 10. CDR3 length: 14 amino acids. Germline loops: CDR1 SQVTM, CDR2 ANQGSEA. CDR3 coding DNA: TGCAGCGTTGACGCCGGACAGGGGGGAGTTCAGCAGTACTTC. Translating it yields CSVDAGQGGVQQYF.